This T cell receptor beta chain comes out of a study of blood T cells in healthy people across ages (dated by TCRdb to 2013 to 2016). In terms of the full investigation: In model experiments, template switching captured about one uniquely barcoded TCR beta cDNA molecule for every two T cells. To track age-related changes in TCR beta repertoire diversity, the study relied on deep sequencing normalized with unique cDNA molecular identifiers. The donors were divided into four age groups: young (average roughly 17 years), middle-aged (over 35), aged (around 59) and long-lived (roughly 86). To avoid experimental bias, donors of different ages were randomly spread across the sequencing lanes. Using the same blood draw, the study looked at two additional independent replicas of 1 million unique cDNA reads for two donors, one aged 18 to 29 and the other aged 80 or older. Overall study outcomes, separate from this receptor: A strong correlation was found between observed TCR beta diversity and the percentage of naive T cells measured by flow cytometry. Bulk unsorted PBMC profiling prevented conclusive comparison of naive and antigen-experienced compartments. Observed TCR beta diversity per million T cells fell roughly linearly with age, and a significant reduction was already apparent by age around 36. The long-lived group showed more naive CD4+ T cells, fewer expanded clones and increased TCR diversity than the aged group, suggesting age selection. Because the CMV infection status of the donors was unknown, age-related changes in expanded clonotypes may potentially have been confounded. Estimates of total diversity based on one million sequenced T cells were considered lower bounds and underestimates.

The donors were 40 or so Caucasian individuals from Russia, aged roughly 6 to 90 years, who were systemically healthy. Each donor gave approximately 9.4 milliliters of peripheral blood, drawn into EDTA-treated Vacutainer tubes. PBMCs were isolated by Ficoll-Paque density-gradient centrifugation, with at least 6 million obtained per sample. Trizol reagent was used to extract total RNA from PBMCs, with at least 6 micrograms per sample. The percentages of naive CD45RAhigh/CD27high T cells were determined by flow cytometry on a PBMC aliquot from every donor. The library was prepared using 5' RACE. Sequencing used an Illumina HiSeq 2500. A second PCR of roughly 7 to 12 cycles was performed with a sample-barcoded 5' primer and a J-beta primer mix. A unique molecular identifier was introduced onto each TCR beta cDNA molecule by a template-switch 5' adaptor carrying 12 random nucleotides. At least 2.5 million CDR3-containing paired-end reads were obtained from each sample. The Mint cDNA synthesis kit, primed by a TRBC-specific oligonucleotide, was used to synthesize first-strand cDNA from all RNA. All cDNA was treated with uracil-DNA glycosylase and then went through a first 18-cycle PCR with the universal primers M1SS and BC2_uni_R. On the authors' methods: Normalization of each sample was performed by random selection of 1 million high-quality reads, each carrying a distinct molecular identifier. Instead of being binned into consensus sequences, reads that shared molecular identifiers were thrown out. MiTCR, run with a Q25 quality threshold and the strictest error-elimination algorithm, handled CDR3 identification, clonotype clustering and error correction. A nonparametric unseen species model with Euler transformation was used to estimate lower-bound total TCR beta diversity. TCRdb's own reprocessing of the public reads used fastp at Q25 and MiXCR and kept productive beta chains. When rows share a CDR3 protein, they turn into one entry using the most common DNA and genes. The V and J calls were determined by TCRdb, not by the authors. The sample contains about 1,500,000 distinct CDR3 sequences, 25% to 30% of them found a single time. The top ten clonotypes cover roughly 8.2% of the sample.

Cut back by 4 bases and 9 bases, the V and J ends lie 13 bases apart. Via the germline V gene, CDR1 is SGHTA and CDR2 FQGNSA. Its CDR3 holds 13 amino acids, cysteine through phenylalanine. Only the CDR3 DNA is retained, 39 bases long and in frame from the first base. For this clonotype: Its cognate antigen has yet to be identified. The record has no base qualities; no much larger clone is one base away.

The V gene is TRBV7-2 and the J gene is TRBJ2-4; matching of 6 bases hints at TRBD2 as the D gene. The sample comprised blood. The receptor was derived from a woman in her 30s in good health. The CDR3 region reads CASSSAGSGIQYF. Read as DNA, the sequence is TGTGCCAGCAGCTCGGCCGGGAGCGGCATTCAGTACTTC.